The clone carrying this T cell receptor (beta chain) appeared a few times. The entry originates in a study of blood T cell repertoires in COVID-19. Study-wide background: Both acute and convalescent COVID-19 samples were obtained from the United States, Italy and Spain. In each case, the material was cDNA or gDNA derived from T cells, B-cell-depleted T cells, or PBMCs.

J gave up 9 bases and V 0 bases, and 3 bases lay outside the gene matches. CDR3 length: 15 amino acids. In germline, CDR1 is MNHNY, CDR2 SVGAGI (reference sequence). Per the authors' pipeline: Reference gene primer amplification yielded estimated nucleated cell counts. The assay was immunoSEQ multiplex PCR, and TCRdb's table has in-frame clones only and misses some. That table is the source of V, J and clone size, and D and trimming were worked out from the DNA. Here the sample spans fewer than 300,000 clones, about 89% being singletons. The rearrangement joins TRBV6-6 to TRBJ2-1; 12 bases align to TRBD2. The receptor was derived from a man aged 40-50 years who had recovered from COVID-19. Sequencing was performed on peripheral blood. This CDR3 is CASSYSTSGGLEQFF. The CDR3 bases are TGTGCCAGCAGTTACTCGACTAGCGGGGGTCTTGAGCAGTTCTTC.